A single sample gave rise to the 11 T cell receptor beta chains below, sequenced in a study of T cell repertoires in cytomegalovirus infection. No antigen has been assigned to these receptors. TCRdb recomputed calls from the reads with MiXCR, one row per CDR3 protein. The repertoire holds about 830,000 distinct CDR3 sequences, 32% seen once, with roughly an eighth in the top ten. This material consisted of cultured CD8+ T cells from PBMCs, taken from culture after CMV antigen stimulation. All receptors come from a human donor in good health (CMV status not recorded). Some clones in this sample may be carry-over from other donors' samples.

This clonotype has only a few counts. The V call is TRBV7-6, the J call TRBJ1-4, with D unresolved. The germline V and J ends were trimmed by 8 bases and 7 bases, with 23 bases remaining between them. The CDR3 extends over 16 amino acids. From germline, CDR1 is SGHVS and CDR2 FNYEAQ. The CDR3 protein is CASLSLAGRKGEKLFF. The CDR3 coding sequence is TGTGCCAGCTTGTCCCTAGCCGGGAGAAAAGGTGAAAAACTGTTTTTT.

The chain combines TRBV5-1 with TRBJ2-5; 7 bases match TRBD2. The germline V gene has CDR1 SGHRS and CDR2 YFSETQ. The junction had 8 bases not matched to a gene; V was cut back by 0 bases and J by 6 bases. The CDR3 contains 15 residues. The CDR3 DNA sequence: TGCGCCAGCAGCTTGGACCCAGCGGGGAAGCAGACCCAGTACTTC. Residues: CASSLDPAGKQTQYF.

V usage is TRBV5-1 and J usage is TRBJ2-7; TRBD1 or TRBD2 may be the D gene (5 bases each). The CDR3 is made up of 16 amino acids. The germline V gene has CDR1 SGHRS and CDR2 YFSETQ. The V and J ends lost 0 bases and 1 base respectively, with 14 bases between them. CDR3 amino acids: CASSLGGLQASYEQYF. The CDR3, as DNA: TGCGCCAGCAGCTTGGGGGGGTTACAGGCTTCCTACGAGCAGTACTTC.

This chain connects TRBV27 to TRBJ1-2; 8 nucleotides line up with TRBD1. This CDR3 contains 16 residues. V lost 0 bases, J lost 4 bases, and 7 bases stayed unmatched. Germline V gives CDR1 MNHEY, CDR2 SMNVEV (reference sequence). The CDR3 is CASSLSRTGSIYGYTF. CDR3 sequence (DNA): TGTGCCAGCAGTTTATCTAGGACAGGGTCCATCTATGGCTACACCTTC.

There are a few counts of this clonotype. Written as DNA, the CDR3 is TGTGCCAGTAGTACCTTACTAGGGAACACCGGGGAGCTGTTTTTT. Protein sequence: CASSTLLGNTGELFF. V gene TRBV19 combines with J gene TRBJ2-2; TRBD2 might be the D (5 bases). Trimming removed 4 bases from V and 1 base from J, with 10 bases in between. This CDR3 is 15 amino acids long. Germline CDR1 reads LNHDA; CDR2 reads SQIVND (reference sequence).

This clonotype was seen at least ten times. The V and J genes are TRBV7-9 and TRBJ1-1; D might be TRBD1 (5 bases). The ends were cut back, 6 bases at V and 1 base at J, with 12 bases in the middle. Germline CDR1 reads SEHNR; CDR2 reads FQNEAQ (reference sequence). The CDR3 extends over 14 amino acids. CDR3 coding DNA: TGTGCCAGCAGTCTAGGTGGACAGAACACTGAAGCTTTCTTT. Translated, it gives CASSLGGQNTEAFF. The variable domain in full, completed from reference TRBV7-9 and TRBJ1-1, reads DTGVSQNPRHKITKRGQNVTFRCDPISEHNRLYWYRQTLGQGPEFLTYFQNEAQLEKSRLLSDRFSAERPKGSFSTLEIQRTEQGDSAMYLCASSLGGQNTEAFFGQGTRLTVV.

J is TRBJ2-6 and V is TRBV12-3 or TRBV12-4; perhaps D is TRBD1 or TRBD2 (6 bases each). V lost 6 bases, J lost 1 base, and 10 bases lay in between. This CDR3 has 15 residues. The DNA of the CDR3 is TGTGCCAGCAGGCTAGGGGGGTCTGGGGCCAACGTCCTGACTTTC. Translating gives CASRLGGSGANVLTF.

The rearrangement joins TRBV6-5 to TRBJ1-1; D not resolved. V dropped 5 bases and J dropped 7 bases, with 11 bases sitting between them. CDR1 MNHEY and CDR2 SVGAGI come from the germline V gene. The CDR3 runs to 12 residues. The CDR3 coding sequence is TGTGCCAGCAGTAGGGATTATGTTGAAGCTTTCTTT. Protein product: CASSRDYVEAFF.

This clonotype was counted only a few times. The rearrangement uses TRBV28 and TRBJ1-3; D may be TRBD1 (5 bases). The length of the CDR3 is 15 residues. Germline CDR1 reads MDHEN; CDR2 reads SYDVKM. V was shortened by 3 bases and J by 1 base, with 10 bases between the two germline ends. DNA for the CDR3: TGTGCCAGCAGTTTGGGGGTATTGTCTGGAAACACCATATATTTT. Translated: CASSLGVLSGNTIYF.

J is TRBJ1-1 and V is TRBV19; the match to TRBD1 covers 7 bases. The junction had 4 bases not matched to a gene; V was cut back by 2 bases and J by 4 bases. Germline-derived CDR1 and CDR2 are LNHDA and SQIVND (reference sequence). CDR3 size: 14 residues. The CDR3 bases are TGTGCCAGTAGTATAACTAACAGGGGCACTGAAGCTTTCTTT. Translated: CASSITNRGTEAFF.

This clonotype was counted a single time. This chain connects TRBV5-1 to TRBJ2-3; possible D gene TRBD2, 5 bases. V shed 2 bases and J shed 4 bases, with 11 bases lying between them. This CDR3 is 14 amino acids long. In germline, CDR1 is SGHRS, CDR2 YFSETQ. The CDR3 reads CASSFTGVPDTQYF. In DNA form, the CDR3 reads TGCGCCAGCAGCTTCACCGGGGTCCCAGATACGCAGTATTTT. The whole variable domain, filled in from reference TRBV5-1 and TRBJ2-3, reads KAGVTQTPRYLIKTRGQQVTLSCSPISGHRSVSWYQQTPGQGLQFLFEYFSETQRNKGNFPGRFSGRQFSNSRSEMNVSTLELGDSALYLCASSFTGVPDTQYFGPGTRLTVL.